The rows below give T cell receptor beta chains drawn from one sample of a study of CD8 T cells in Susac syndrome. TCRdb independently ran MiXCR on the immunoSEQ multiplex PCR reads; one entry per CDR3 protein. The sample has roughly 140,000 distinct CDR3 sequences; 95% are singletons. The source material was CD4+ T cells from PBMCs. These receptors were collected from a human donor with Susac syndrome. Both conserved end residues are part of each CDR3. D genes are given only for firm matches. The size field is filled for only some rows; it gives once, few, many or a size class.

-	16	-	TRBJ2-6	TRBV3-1	TGTGCCAGCAGCCAAGAGAGTAGGTCTGGGGCCAACGTCCTGACTTTC	CASSQESRSGANVLTF
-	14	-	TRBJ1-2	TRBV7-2	TGTGCCAGCAGCCCACGAGTGACTGAGTATGGCTACACCTTC	CASSPRVTEYGYTF
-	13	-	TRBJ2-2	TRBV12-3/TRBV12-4	TGTGCCAGCAGTCGCATTACCACCGGGGAGCTGTTTTTT	CASSRITTGELFF
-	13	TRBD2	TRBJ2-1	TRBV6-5	TGTGCCAGCAGGACAGGACTAGCGAATGAGCAGTTCTTC	CASRTGLANEQFF
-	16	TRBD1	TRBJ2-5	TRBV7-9	TGTGCCAGCAGCAACGCTGGACAGGGGGCTCGGGAGACCCAGTACTTC	CASSNAGQGARETQYF
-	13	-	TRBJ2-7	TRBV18	TGTGCCAGCTCACCACCTCAGGTGTACGAGCAGTACTTC	CASSPPQVYEQYF
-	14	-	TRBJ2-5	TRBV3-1	TGTGCCAGCAGCCAAGACTTGACTAAAGAGACCCAGTACTTC	CASSQDLTKETQYF
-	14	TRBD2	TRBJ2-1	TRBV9	TGTGCCAGCAGCGTCGGCGGGAGGGCCAATGAGCAGTTCTTC	CASSVGGRANEQFF
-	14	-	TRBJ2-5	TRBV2	TGTGCCAGCAGTGGTCAGACAAAGCAAGAGACCCAGTACTTC	CASSGQTKQETQYF
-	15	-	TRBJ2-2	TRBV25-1	TGTGCCAGCAGTAGACTAGAGTGGAACACCGGGGAGCTGTTTTTT	CASSRLEWNTGELFF
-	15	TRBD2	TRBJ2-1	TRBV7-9	TGTGCCAGCAGCCGGATGCGGGGGGCGATCAATGAGCAGTTCTTC	CASSRMRGAINEQFF
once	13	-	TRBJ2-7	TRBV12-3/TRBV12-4	TGTGCCAGCAGCAGGACTACGAGCTACGAGCAGTACTTC	CASSRTTSYEQYF
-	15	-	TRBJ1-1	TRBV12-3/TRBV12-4	TGTGCCAGCAGTTTAGGCCCACAGGGCCGGACTGAAGCTTTCTTT	CASSLGPQGRTEAFF
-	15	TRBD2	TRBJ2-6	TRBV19	TGTGCCAGTAGTGCGGGGGGCCTTAAGGCCAACGTCCTGACTTTC	CASSAGGLKANVLTF
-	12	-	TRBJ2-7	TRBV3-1	TGTGCCAGCAGCCAAGCAGCCTACGAGCAGTACTTC	CASSQAAYEQYF
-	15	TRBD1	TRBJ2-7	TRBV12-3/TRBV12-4	TGTGCCAGCTCATCCGCCGGGACAGGGAGTTTCGAGCAGTACTTC	CASSSAGTGSFEQYF
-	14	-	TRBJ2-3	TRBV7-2	TGTGCCAGCAGCTCGGGAGCAGGTCCAGATACGCAGTATTTT	CASSSGAGPDTQYF
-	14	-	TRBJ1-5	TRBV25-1	TGTGCCAGACGGGGGGACTTGTTGGGACAGCCCCAGCATTTT	CARRGDLLGQPQHF
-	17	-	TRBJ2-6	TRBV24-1	TGTGCCACCAGTGATGTAAAGGGAGCGACTGGGGCCAACGTCCTGACTTTC	CATSDVKGATGANVLTF
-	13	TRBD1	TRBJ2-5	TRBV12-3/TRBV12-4	TGTGCCAGCCAGGGGGCCAGCCTAGAGACCCAGTACTTC	CASQGASLETQYF
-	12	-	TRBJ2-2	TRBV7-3	TGTGCCAGCAGCTCTCGAACCGGGGAGCTGTTTTTT	CASSSRTGELFF
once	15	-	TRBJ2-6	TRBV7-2	TGTGCCAGCAGCTTCTTGGGGGCTGGGGCCAACGTCCTGACTTTC	CASSFLGAGANVLTF
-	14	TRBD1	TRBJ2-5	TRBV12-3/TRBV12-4	TGTGCCAGCAACTACAGGGGTTTGGGAGAGACCCAGTACTTC	CASNYRGLGETQYF
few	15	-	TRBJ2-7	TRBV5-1	TGCGCCAGCAGCGATCTACAGGTTGGGGATTACGAGCAGTACTTC	CASSDLQVGDYEQYF
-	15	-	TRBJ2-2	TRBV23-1	TGCGCCAGCAGACGCCGAGGGGGAGGGGCCGGGGAGCTGTTTTTT	CASRRRGGGAGELFF
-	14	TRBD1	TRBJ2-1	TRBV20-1	TGCAGTGCTCCGAGAGGGACAGCTTACAATGAGCAGTTCTTC	CSAPRGTAYNEQFF
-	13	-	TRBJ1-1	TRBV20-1	TGCAGTGCTAGAGATAATTTGAACACTGAAGCTTTCTTT	CSARDNLNTEAFF
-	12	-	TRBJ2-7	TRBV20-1	TGCAGTGCTACACAGGACCTCTACGAGCAGTACTTC	CSATQDLYEQYF
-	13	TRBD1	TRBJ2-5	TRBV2	TGTGCCAGCAGTGACGGACAGGGGGAGACCCAGTACTTC	CASSDGQGETQYF
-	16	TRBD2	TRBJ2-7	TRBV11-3	TGTGCCAGCAGCCCCGGGACTAGCGGGGCGACCTACGAGCAGTACTTC	CASSPGTSGATYEQYF
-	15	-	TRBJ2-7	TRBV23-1	TGCGCCAGCAGTCAATTTGAACAGGGGACTTACGAGCAGTACTTC	CASSQFEQGTYEQYF
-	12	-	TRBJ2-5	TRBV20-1	TGCAGTGCAAATAGCGGCCAAGAGACCCAGTACTTC	CSANSGQETQYF
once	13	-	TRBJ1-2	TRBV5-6	TGTGCCAGCAGCTTCCAGGGTGTAGGGGGCTACACCTTC	CASSFQGVGGYTF
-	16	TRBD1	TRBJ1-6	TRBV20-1	TGCAGTGCTAGAGATCTGGGGGGACAGGAATATTCACCCCTCCACTTT	CSARDLGGQEYSPLHF
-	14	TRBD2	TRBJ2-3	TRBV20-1	TGCAGTGCTAGCACTAGCGGGACCCCAGATACGCAGTATTTT	CSASTSGTPDTQYF
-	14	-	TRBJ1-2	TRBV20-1	TGCAGTGCTAGGATTGGCACCGGGGATGGAGGCTACACCTTC	CSARIGTGDGGYTF
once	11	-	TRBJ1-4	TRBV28	TGTGCCAGCAGTTTATTTGGAAAACTGTTTTTT	CASSLFGKLFF
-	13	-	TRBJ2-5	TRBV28	TGTGCCAGCAGAATGGGGGGACAAGAGACCCAGTACTTC	CASRMGGQETQYF
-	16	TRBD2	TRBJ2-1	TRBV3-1	TGTGCCAGCAGCCAACCTCTGACTAGCGGCCTCAATGAGCAGTTCTTC	CASSQPLTSGLNEQFF
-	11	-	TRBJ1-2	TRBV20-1	TGCAGTGCTCCTTTGAGGGTCTCATACACCTTC	CSAPLRVSYTF
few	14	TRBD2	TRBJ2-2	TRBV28	TGTGCCAGTAGAGCGGGAGGTAGGACCGGGGAGCTGTTTTTT	CASRAGGRTGELFF
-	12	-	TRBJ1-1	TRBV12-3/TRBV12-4	TGTGCCAGCAGTTTATCGGTCTCTGAAGCTTTCTTT	CASSLSVSEAFF